A selection of T cell receptor beta chains follows, all from one sample in a study of CD8 T cells in ankylosing spondylitis. TCRdb used MiXCR to reprocess the 5' RACE reads, holding one entry per CDR3 protein. The profile shows hundreds of thousands of distinct CDR3 sequences, approximately 10% of them singletons. The sample was blood, either unsorted or a sorted T cell fraction (not recorded which). The receptor set was obtained from a male donor with ankylosing spondylitis. Each CDR3 is given with its conserved first and last residue. A D gene is named only where the DNA matches it firmly. Size values are once, few and many counts, or a class for expanded clones, and some rows have none.

clone_size,j_call,d_call,v_call,cdr3_nt,cdr3_aa
many,TRBJ1-1,-,TRBV10-3,TGTGCCATCAGTGAGTCCGGACACCAAGCTTTCTTT,CAISESGHQAFF
few,TRBJ2-7,TRBD2,TRBV12-3/TRBV12-4,TGTGCCAGCAGTCCCTCTAGCGGGAGATACGAGCAGTACTTC,CASSPSSGRYEQYF
many,TRBJ1-1,-,TRBV29-1,TGCAGCGTTGGACCCCTGGCCAGGAACACTGAAGCTTTCTTT,CSVGPLARNTEAFF
-,TRBJ2-3,-,TRBV7-9,TGTGCCAGCAGACGAGGACAGCTCGGCACAGATACGCAGTATTTT,CASRRGQLGTDTQYF
-,TRBJ1-2,-,TRBV20-1,TGCAGTGCTAGAGATGGGCGGGGGCTTAGTGGCTACACCTTC,CSARDGRGLSGYTF
few,TRBJ1-4,-,TRBV20-1,TGCAGTGCTGAGGGCACAGCTGGCGAAAAACTGTTTTTT,CSAEGTAGEKLFF
-,TRBJ2-3,TRBD2,TRBV7-9,TGTGCCAGCTCTACCCCTCGGGGAGGGAGGATGGATACGCAGTATTTT,CASSTPRGGRMDTQYF
-,TRBJ1-6,-,TRBV27,TGTGCCAGCAGTCAAAATCGACGGGTTAATTCACCCCTCCACTTT,CASSQNRRVNSPLHF
many,TRBJ1-1,TRBD1,TRBV29-1,TGCAGCGTTAGGGCAGGGGGCAGTAGTGAAGCTTTCTTT,CSVRAGGSSEAFF
few,TRBJ2-6,TRBD1,TRBV11-2,TGTGCCAGCAGGACTAGGCACAGGGGGATCTCTGGGGCCAACGTCCTGACTTTC,CASRTRHRGISGANVLTF
few,TRBJ1-4,-,TRBV5-1,TGCGCCAGCAGCTTGCAGGCGGGTGGATTGGAAAAACTGTTTTTT,CASSLQAGGLEKLFF
few,TRBJ2-6,TRBD1,TRBV6-1,TGTGCCAGCAGCGTCAGGGGGCGTGGGGCCAACGTCCTGACTTTC,CASSVRGRGANVLTF
-,TRBJ2-7,-,TRBV29-1,TGCAGCGTTGTGGGTCAGGGGGGCGGAGGGGAGCAGTACTTC,CSVVGQGGGGEQYF
-,TRBJ2-5,TRBD2,TRBV20-1,TGCAGTGCAAGGACTAGCGGGATCCGAGAGACCCAGTACTTC,CSARTSGIRETQYF
few,TRBJ1-4,TRBD1,TRBV4-2,TGTGCCAGCAGCCCCAGCGTAGGACAGGGGAATGAAAAACTGTTTTTT,CASSPSVGQGNEKLFF
few,TRBJ2-5,-,TRBV5-1,TGCGCCAGCAGAGAGGGAGGCGAGACCCAGTACTTC,CASREGGETQYF
few,TRBJ2-5,TRBD1,TRBV5-1,TGCGCCAGCAGCTTGGGGACAGGCTATTCGGAGACCCAGTACTTC,CASSLGTGYSETQYF
few,TRBJ2-7,-,TRBV7-2,TGTGCCAGCAGACCGGGACCCAACATAGGGTACGAGCAGTACTTC,CASRPGPNIGYEQYF
many,TRBJ2-2,TRBD1,TRBV6-1,TGTGCCAGCAGTGAAAAGGGGGCGGCAGCCCGAAACGGGGAGCTGTTTTTT,CASSEKGAAARNGELFF
few,TRBJ2-5,TRBD1,TRBV9,TGTGCCAGCAGCGTAACAGGGGGCTGGGAGACCCAGTACTTC,CASSVTGGWETQYF
many,TRBJ1-5,TRBD1,TRBV20-1,TGCAGTGCGCAGGGACAGAACAATCAGCCCCAGCATTTT,CSAQGQNNQPQHF
few,TRBJ2-3,-,TRBV29-1,TGCAGCGCACCGTTGGCGGGAATGCTAGATACGCAGTATTTT,CSAPLAGMLDTQYF
-,TRBJ2-2,TRBD1,TRBV20-1,TGCAGTGCCCATTGGGACAGGGGCACCGGGGAGCTGTTTTTT,CSAHWDRGTGELFF
many,TRBJ2-7,TRBD2,TRBV7-2,TGTGCCAGCAGCCCTTACAGTTCGGGGGGCGAGCAGTACTTC,CASSPYSSGGEQYF
-,TRBJ1-5,-,TRBV4-2,TGTGCCAGCAGCCAAGCGGACCGAGTTAGCAATCAGCCCCAGCATTTT,CASSQADRVSNQPQHF
many,TRBJ1-1,-,TRBV20-1,TGCAGTGCCACCCGGACAGAGGGGACTGAAGCTTTCTTT,CSATRTEGTEAFF